These 29 T cell receptor beta chains share one sample of origin, sequenced in a study of shared T cell receptors in the human thymus. This table comes from immunoSEQ multiplex PCR, and its TCRdb copy is limited to in-frame clones, with some not included. The profile shows hundreds of thousands of clones, around 87% of them singletons. These same data were also listed under a study on human thymus T cells.

Sequenced material: thymocytes. The receptors were gathered from a boy younger than two with a congenital heart defect.

In its sample, this clone was seen once. This rearrangement joins TRBV19 to TRBJ1-4; 7 bases agree with TRBD1. The CDR3 runs 15 residues. Per germline, CDR1 LNHDA and CDR2 SQIVND (reference sequence). V lost 3 bases to trimming and J lost 0 bases; unmatched junction nucleotides: 1. The CDR3 here is CASSIGQATNEKLFF. The CDR3 region has the DNA TGTGCCAGTAGTATCGGACAGGCAACTAATGAAAAACTGTTTTTT. Full variable domain (outside the CDR3, taken from reference TRBV19 and TRBJ1-4): DGGITQSPKYLFRKEGQNVTLSCEQNLNHDAMYWYRQDPGQGLRLIYYSQIVNDFQKGDIAEGYSVSREKKESFPLTVTSAQKNPTAFYLCASSIGQATNEKLFFGSGTQLSVL.

J is TRBJ1-6 and V is TRBV19; D is possibly TRBD1 (6 bases). This CDR3 has 17 amino acids. V was cut by 5 bases and J by 5 bases, with 19 bases left in between. Germline loops: CDR1 LNHDA, CDR2 SQIVND (reference sequence). The CDR3 bases are TGTGCCAGTAGTGCGGCACCCGGGACACGTGATAATTCACCCCTCCACTTT. Translating it yields CASSAAPGTRDNSPLHF.

There are a few counts of this clone. This chain links TRBV14 with TRBJ1-4; D might be TRBD1 (6 bases). Trimming shortened V by 3 bases and J by 4 bases, and 9 bases separated the two germline ends. The CDR3 has 14 amino acids. CDR1 is SGHDN and CDR2 is FVKESK in the germline V gene. DNA of the CDR3: TGTGCCAGCAGCCAGGGGGCCATTAATGAAAAACTGTTTTTT. It is translated as CASSQGAINEKLFF.

The chain is built from TRBV27 and TRBJ2-2; possible D gene TRBD2, 6 bases. The CDR3 has 15 residues. Trimming removed 7 bases from V and 5 bases from J, with 17 bases in between. Germline V lookup: CDR1 MNHEY, CDR2 SMNVEV (reference sequence). This chain's CDR3 is CASTISAGKTGELFF. The DNA of the CDR3 is TGTGCCAGCACCATATCTGCGGGAAAGACCGGGGAGCTGTTTTTT.

This clone was recorded only once. The V call is TRBV7-8, the J call TRBJ2-1; 8 nucleotides agree with TRBD2. CDR3 length: 19 residues. The ends lost 5 bases at V and 0 bases at J; junction bases unmatched: 15. Germline V CDR1 and CDR2: SGHVS, FQNEAQ. This chain's CDR3 is CASSHRGGGPPYSYNEQFF. The CDR3 DNA reads TGTGCCAGCAGCCACCGGGGCGGGGGGCCACCTTACTCCTACAATGAGCAGTTCTTC.

The V and J genes are TRBV5-6 and TRBJ1-1; 7 positions agree with TRBD1. CDR3 length equals 15 residues. Germline V gene sequence: CDR1 SGHDT, CDR2 YYEEEE. V shed 3 bases and J 1 base; nucleotides not matched to a gene: 6. CDR3 in DNA: TGTGCCAGCAGCTCCTGGGGACAGAGGAACACTGAAGCTTTCTTT. Its translation: CASSSWGQRNTEAFF.

J is TRBJ2-7 and V is TRBV7-6, with TRBD1 identical over 7 bases. The CDR3 consists of 14 residues. CDR1 and CDR2 (germline): SGHVS, FNYEAQ. V was clipped by 1 base and J by 6 bases; unmatched bases: 6. CDR3 sequence reads: CASSLDEGAGEQYF. In DNA form, the CDR3 reads TGTGCCAGCAGCTTAGACGAGGGGGCTGGCGAGCAGTACTTC.

V gene TRBV4-1 combines with J gene TRBJ2-5; 13 bases are a match to TRBD2. Germline values: CDR1 MGHRA, CDR2 YSYEKL. The CDR3 sequence is 19 residues long. V lost 3 bases to trimming and J lost 5 bases; unmatched junction nucleotides: 15. CDR3 loop: CASSHPLGTSGVVGETQYF. CDR3 bases: TGCGCCAGCAGCCATCCTCTCGGGACTAGCGGGGTAGTAGGGGAGACCCAGTACTTC.

This chain uses TRBV7-2 with TRBJ2-7; 7 bases are a match to TRBD2. Per germline, CDR1 SGHTA and CDR2 FQGNSA. The CDR3 runs 14 residues. Trimming cost V 5 bases and J 3 bases; bases outside gene matches: 7. The DNA of the CDR3 is TGTGCCAGCAGCCTATACCGGGGGGTCTACGAGCAGTACTTC. Translated, it gives CASSLYRGVYEQYF.

The genes are TRBV4-1 and TRBJ2-3, with D unresolved. The germline V and J ends were trimmed by 1 base and 0 bases, with 11 bases remaining between them. Germline lookup yields CDR1 MGHRA and CDR2 YSYEKL. This CDR3 is built from 16 residues. CDR3 DNA: TGCGCCAGCAGCCAAGTAAAGCACCACAGCACAGATACGCAGTATTTT. Protein sequence: CASSQVKHHSTDTQYF.

In its sample, this clone was seen once. The gene calls are TRBV7-8 and TRBJ1-6; 11 bases match TRBD1. V dropped 5 bases and J dropped 10; count of bases not matched to a gene: 7. Per germline, CDR1 SGHVS and CDR2 FQNEAQ. This CDR3 comprises 15 residues. The CDR3, as DNA: TGTGCCAGCAGCCGTCCCGGGACAGGGGGATCACCCCTCCACTTT. As protein: CASSRPGTGGSPLHF. Drawing the rest from reference TRBV7-8 and TRBJ1-6, the complete variable domain is GAGVSQSPRYKVAKRGQDVALRCDPISGHVSLFWYQQALGQGPEFLTYFQNEAQLDKSGLPSDRFFAERPEGSVSTLKIQRTQQEDSAVYLCASSRPGTGGSPLHFGNGTRLTVT.

The chain couples TRBV5-6 to TRBJ1-5; D might be TRBD1 (6 bases). Germline loops: CDR1 SGHDT, CDR2 YYEEEE. The CDR3 consists of 18 residues. V gave up 2 bases and J gave up 0 bases, with 18 bases separating them. This chain's CDR3 is CASSLGGYGQHSNQPQHF. In DNA form, the CDR3 reads TGTGCCAGCAGCTTAGGGGGTTATGGACAGCATAGCAATCAGCCCCAGCATTTT.

This clone was seen a handful of times. V gene TRBV14 combines with J gene TRBJ1-4; TRBD1 is a possible D gene (5 bases). The germline V and J ends were trimmed by 5 bases and 4 bases, with 8 bases remaining between them. CDR3 length: 13 amino acids. CDR1 and CDR2 from the germline V gene are SGHDN and FVKESK. The CDR3 nucleotides read TGTGCCAGCAGCGTAGACAGTAATGAAAAACTGTTTTTT. It codes for CASSVDSNEKLFF.

The chain couples TRBV6-5 to TRBJ2-2; 7 bases fit TRBD1. This CDR3 has 15 residues. CDR1 and CDR2 (germline): MNHEY, SVGAGI. V lost 2 bases to trimming and J lost 5 bases; unmatched junction nucleotides: 5. The CDR3 DNA is TGTGCCAGCAGTTACACAGGGGATTCGACCGGGGAGCTGTTTTTT. It yields the protein CASSYTGDSTGELFF.

The rearrangement joins TRBV9 to TRBJ1-1, with D uncertain. The germline V gene encodes CDR1 SGDLS and CDR2 YYNGEE. The CDR3 length is 15 residues. Deletions cut 2 bases from V and 3 bases from J, with 14 bases between. Here the CDR3 DNA reads TGTGCCAGCAGCGTCGGGAGGAGGGCAGACACTGAAGCTTTCTTT. Translation gives CASSVGRRADTEAFF.

V gene TRBV18 combines with J gene TRBJ2-2; 12 nucleotides line up with TRBD2. Trimming cost V 0 bases and J 8 bases; bases outside gene matches: 13. CDR1 KGHSH and CDR2 LQKENI come from the germline V gene. The CDR3 consists of 19 residues. The CDR3 DNA sequence: TGTGCCAGCTCACCACCTCGCTCTAGCGGGAGGGCCCTCGCGGGGGAGCTGTTTTTT. It yields the protein CASSPPRSSGRALAGELFF.

The V call is TRBV10-2, the J call TRBJ1-2; D unclear. The V and J ends lost 4 bases and 8 bases respectively, with 8 bases between them. Germline CDR1 is WSHSY and CDR2 is SAAADI. CDR3 length: 11 residues. In DNA form, the CDR3 reads TGCGCCAGCAGTGGCCGGGGAGGCTACACCTTC. Translated, it gives CASSGRGGYTF.

This chain uses TRBV7-6 with TRBJ2-5, with D perhaps matching TRBD2 (7 bases). Germline lookup yields CDR1 SGHVS and CDR2 FNYEAQ. V was cut by 8 bases and J by 4 bases, with 20 bases left in between. The CDR3 has 15 residues. Written as DNA, the CDR3 is TGTGCCAGCGGGGGGGTCAGGGGCGGAGCAGAGACCCAGTACTTC. Its translation is CASGGVRGGAETQYF.

The CDR3 bases are TGTGCCAGCAGCCAGCCTCGGGAGGGAAACGAGCAGTACTTC. The encoded protein is CASSQPREGNEQYF. The chain links TRBV14 to TRBJ2-7, with TRBD2 matching 8 bases. This CDR3 spans 14 amino acids. The germline CDR1 and CDR2 sequences are SGHDN and FVKESK. The V and J ends lost 3 bases and 5 bases, in that order; junction bases with no gene match: 6.

This clone was detected only once. The chain employs TRBV6-5 and TRBJ2-7; no clear D gene. Trimming stripped 5 bases from V and 2 bases from J, with 16 bases between. This CDR3 has 15 residues. In germline, CDR1 is MNHEY, CDR2 SVGAGI. This CDR3 is CASSSENGRTYEQYF. The CDR3 DNA reads TGTGCCAGCAGTAGTGAGAATGGGCGAACCTACGAGCAGTACTTC.

This clone was detected once. V usage is TRBV19 and J usage is TRBJ1-1; D might be TRBD1 (6 bases). The germline gives CDR1 LNHDA, CDR2 SQIVND (reference sequence). The CDR3 extends over 16 amino acids. With 2 bases removed from V and 3 bases from J, the gap between germline ends came to 16 bases. The CDR3 spells CASSIRIGGAYTEAFF. The CDR3 region has the DNA TGTGCCAGTAGTATAAGGATTGGGGGCGCTTACACTGAAGCTTTCTTT. Using reference TRBV19 and TRBJ1-1 for the parts outside the CDR3, the full variable domain is DGGITQSPKYLFRKEGQNVTLSCEQNLNHDAMYWYRQDPGQGLRLIYYSQIVNDFQKGDIAEGYSVSREKKESFPLTVTSAQKNPTAFYLCASSIRIGGAYTEAFFGQGTRLTVV.

The chain couples TRBV13 to TRBJ2-2; 8 positions agree with TRBD1. With 6 bases clipped from V and 6 bases from J, the junction kept 6 bases outside the gene matches. The CDR3 is 14 residues long. Germline V gives CDR1 PRHDT, CDR2 FYEKMQ (reference sequence). The CDR3 sequence is CASSWTGRSGELFF. The CDR3 DNA sequence: TGTGCCAGCAGTTGGACAGGGCGCTCCGGGGAGCTGTTTTTT.

This clone was detected once. The rearrangement joins TRBV11-2 to TRBJ2-7; 8 bases are a match to TRBD2. CDR1 is SGHAT, CDR2 FQNNGV, per germline. This CDR3 comprises 15 residues. Trimming cost V 1 base and J 2 bases; bases outside gene matches: 4. Written as DNA, the CDR3 is TGTGCCAGCAGCTTAGCCGGCGGGAGGCCCTACGAGCAGTACTTC. Translation gives CASSLAGGRPYEQYF.

The genes are TRBV27 and TRBJ2-7; TRBD2 might be the D (7 bases). V shed 8 bases and J shed 3 bases, with 29 bases lying between them. This CDR3 is 18 amino acids long. The V gene's germline CDR1 is MNHEY and CDR2 SMNVEV (reference sequence). The CDR3 protein is CASALWAGGAGDRYEQYF. CDR3 DNA: TGTGCCAGCGCCCTGTGGGCTGGGGGGGCAGGGGATCGCTACGAGCAGTACTTC.

CDR3 sequence reads: CASSSKGQGISEQYF. The CDR3 bases are TGTGCCAGCAGCTCTAAGGGACAGGGGATATCCGAGCAGTACTTC. This sequence joins TRBV9 and TRBJ2-7; TRBD1 matches at 10 bases. The CDR3 loop spans 15 amino acids. V dropped 4 bases and J dropped 6; count of bases not matched to a gene: 10. Germline loops: CDR1 SGDLS, CDR2 YYNGEE.

CDR3 sequence: CASSLGSVSGRYYEQYF. Here the CDR3 DNA reads TGTGCCAGCAGTTTAGGGTCGGTCAGCGGGAGGTACTACGAGCAGTACTTC. This chain uses TRBV28 with TRBJ2-7, with TRBD2 matching over 9 bases. There are 17 residues in the CDR3. Germline V gene data show CDR1 as MDHEN and CDR2 as SYDVKM. Trimming removed 2 bases from V and 3 bases from J; junction bases left unmatched: 11.

This clone has just a few counts. This sequence joins TRBV29-1 and TRBJ2-3; 7 positions agree with TRBD2. This CDR3 contains 14 residues. Germline V gives CDR1 SQVTM, CDR2 ANQGSEA. Trimming cost V 4 bases and J 2 bases; bases outside gene matches: 6. The CDR3 DNA is TGCAGCGTTGGGGCTAGCGGCCTCACAGATACGCAGTATTTT. Residues: CSVGASGLTDTQYF.

The J gene is TRBJ1-2, the V gene TRBV11-2; 8 nucleotides align to TRBD1. After removal of 4 bases from V and 5 bases from J, the junction contained 9 bases not matched to a gene. The CDR3 is 15 residues long. The V gene's germline CDR1 is SGHAT and CDR2 FQNNGV. The CDR3 DNA reads as TGTGCCAGCAGCTCCCAGGGGGCGCCGTGGTATGGCTACACCTTC. Translated: CASSSQGAPWYGYTF.

The chain uses TRBV30 and TRBJ1-4; no clear D. The germline V gene has CDR1 GTSNPN and CDR2 SVGIG (reference sequence). This CDR3 comprises 16 residues. Trimming removed 2 bases at V and 4 bases at J, with 17 bases between. The CDR3 is CAWSHDTGHDNEKLFF. Written as DNA, the CDR3 is TGTGCCTGGAGTCACGACACCGGCCATGATAATGAAAAACTGTTTTTT.